This entry describes one T cell receptor beta chain. This clonotype turned up a few times. Its binding antigen is unknown. No much larger clonotype is one base removed from it; base qualities were not supplied. Patients with uncontrolled infections, other autoimmune diseases, pregnancy or lactation were excluded. Clinical symptoms, serum thyroxine and TRAb, thyroid ultrasound, and orbital computed tomography formed the basis for the diagnoses. Total RNA was extracted using Trizol reagent, and RNA quality was assessed on an Agilent 2100 Bioanalyzer. There are 14 amino acids in the CDR3, from cysteine to phenylalanine inclusive. The entry retains the CDR3 DNA only, 42 bases that are in frame from base 1. Deletion took 3 bases off V and 8 bases off J, with a span of 11 bases between the germline ends. The entry originates in a study of T cells in Graves' hyperthyroidism and ophthalmopathy (dated by TCRdb to the late 2010s). With regard to the full study: TCR V-J signatures able to tell the groups apart were searched for in a discovery cohort of 90 to 100 patients, of whom more than 40 had Graves' ophthalmopathy and roughly 59 had stable Graves' hyperthyroidism. The paper describes TCR Vbeta CDR3 sequencing of 120 to 150 peripheral blood samples, made up of 43 ophthalmopathy patients, roughly 80 hyperthyroidism patients and 17 progressor patients. The 100 discovery patients were divided at random into training and test sets in a 7:3 ratio. Thyroid tissue and blood T-cell repertoires from more than 5 Graves' hyperthyroidism patients were also compared in the study. After blood sampling, hyperthyroidism patients were treated with methimazole at a starting dose of 30 mg daily, and ophthalmopathy patients were treated with high-dose intravenous methylprednisolone. Prospective prediction of ophthalmopathy was tested in an independent validation cohort consisting of 18 to 20 hyperthyroidism patients and more than 15 patients who later progressed to ophthalmopathy. General findings and caveats noted by the study authors: No statistical method was used to set the sample size in advance, and investigators knew the group allocation. Blood samples also contained most of the expanded thyroid clonotypes (frequency above 0.001), which suggests that blood repertoires may reflect thyroid immune responses. A 13 V-J signature model separated ophthalmopathy from stable hyperthyroidism, with over 85% sensitivity and about 81% specificity in cross-validation and 80%/75% in testing. In validation, the model predicted progression to ophthalmopathy with 65% to 71% sensitivity and 72% to 85% specificity, a median of around 6.6 months before onset.

The TCR beta CDR3 regions were amplified from the RNA transcripts. The TCR CDR3 was subjected to a first round of RT-PCR using the HTBI primer set and the Qiagen OneStep RT-PCR kit. The libraries were constructed in a second round of multiplex PCR and then size-selected and purified. The libraries were sequenced on an Illumina HiSeq2000 using paired-end 100 bp reads. Turning to the authors' computational methods: Raw data were processed with SOAPnuke, discarding reads with adapters, uncalled bases, mean Phred below 15, or no exact constant-primer or identifier match. High-quality paired reads were merged using COPE v1.2.5, and each unique nucleotide sequence was defined as a clonotype. MiTCR v1.1 was used to align clonotypes to the IMGT TRBV, TRBD and TRBJ reference segments. The analysis was restricted to V-J combinations with a frequency above 0.0001, which together covered 99.2% of the repertoires. The TCS score was defined as the ratio of F50 (clonal expansion) to E x V (chaos), calculated using BLOSUM62-based TCRdist between CDR3 peptides within each V-J. Welch's t-statistics and random forest reduced roughly 540 V-J features to 10 to 15, which were used in a naive Bayes classifier (R e1071). The Morisita-Horn index was used to measure how similar the thyroid and blood repertoires were. The public reads were reanalyzed by TCRdb: fastp trimming at Q25, MiXCR alignment, in-frame beta chains only. Each entry is one CDR3 protein sequence, shown with its most common DNA and genes. V and J calls and clone size were set by TCRdb, not the authors. Within this sample are 500,000 to 800,000 distinct CDR3 sequences, with just under 45% of them counted one time only. The biggest ten clones account for less than 9.5% of the sample.

The specimen was peripheral blood or thyroid tissue (not recorded which). The TCR comes from an adult man with Graves' disease, either hyperthyroidism or ophthalmopathy (not recorded which). The rearrangement joined TRBV12-3 or TRBV12-4 to TRBJ1-6; possibly the D gene is TRBD1, per 5 matching bases. CDR3 reads: CASSFQGADSPLHF. The nucleotide sequence is given as TGTGCCAGCAGTTTCCAGGGAGCAGATTCACCCCTCCACTTT.